This T cell receptor beta chain appears in the sequencing data of a study of shared clonotypes between healthy human individuals. Study context: Each donor contributed plates that comprised three CD4 naive, three CD4 memory, two CD8 naive and one CD8 memory.

In the original processing: ImmunoSEQ gave junction-only sequences without quality scores, so filtering differed. Data came from immunoSEQ multiplex PCR; TCRdb stores just in-frame clones and leaves some out. That table furnishes V, J and clone size, whereas the DNA furnished D and trimming. The sample has 2.3 million or so clones, over 85% seen once. With 8 bases clipped from V and 4 bases from J, the junction kept 10 bases outside the gene matches. CDR1 is SSHAT, CDR2 FNYEAQ, per germline (reference sequence). The CDR3 is 14 amino acids. Specimen: naive CD4+ T cells from PBMCs. Subset of the sample: CD45RA+ positively selected. The TCR comes from a man younger than 35 in good health. Some clones in this sample may be carry-over from other donors' samples. The chain has TRBV7-7 and TRBJ1-2; 7 nucleotides agree with TRBD1. CDR3 loop: CASLPTGEGYGYTF. The CDR3 DNA reads as TGTGCCAGCCTCCCAACAGGGGAGGGCTATGGCTACACCTTC.